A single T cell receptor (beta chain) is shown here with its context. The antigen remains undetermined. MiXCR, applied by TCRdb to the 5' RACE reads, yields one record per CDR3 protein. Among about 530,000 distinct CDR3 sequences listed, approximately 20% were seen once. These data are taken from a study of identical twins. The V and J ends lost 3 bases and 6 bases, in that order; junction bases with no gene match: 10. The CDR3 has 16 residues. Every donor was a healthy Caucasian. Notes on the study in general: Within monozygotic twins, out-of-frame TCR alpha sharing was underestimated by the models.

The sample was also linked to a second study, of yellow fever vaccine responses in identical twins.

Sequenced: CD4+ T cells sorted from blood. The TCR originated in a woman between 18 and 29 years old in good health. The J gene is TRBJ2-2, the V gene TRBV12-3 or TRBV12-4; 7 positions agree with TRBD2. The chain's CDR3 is CASSLLRGAGAGELFF. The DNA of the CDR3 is TGTGCCAGCAGTTTGCTTCGCGGTGCGGGGGCCGGGGAGCTGTTTTTT.